These T cell receptor beta chains were read from a single sample in a study of CD8+CD57+ T cells in acquired aplastic anemia. TCRdb ran MiXCR on the reads and lists one entry per CDR3 protein. The sample holds approximately 180,000 distinct CDR3 sequences, 55% to 65% seen once. Sequencing was done on a sample of sorted CD4+, CD8+, or CD8+CD57+ T cells (not recorded which) from PBMCs. These receptors were taken from a human donor with aplastic anemia. The CDR3 runs from the conserved cysteine through the conserved F or W. The D gene is left open where the match is weak. A clone size is listed for some rows: how often the clone was seen (once, few, many), or a class if it is expanded.

V	D	J	size	length	CDR3	DNA
TRBV19	NA	TRBJ1-1	many	12	CASREGNTEAFF	TGTGCCAGTAGAGAGGGGAACACTGAAGCTTTCTTT
TRBV20-1	NA	TRBJ1-1	NA	15	CSARVVRGLNTEAFF	TGCAGTGCTAGAGTTGTCCGGGGACTGAACACTGAAGCTTTCTTT
TRBV5-1	NA	TRBJ2-2	NA	13	CASSLSSSGELFF	TGCGCCAGCAGCTTGTCTAGCAGCGGGGAGCTGTTTTTT
TRBV5-4	NA	TRBJ1-2	NA	16	CASSGRSGGTNYGYTF	TGTGCCAGCAGCGGCAGGAGCGGGGGGACCAACTATGGCTACACCTTC
TRBV11-2	NA	TRBJ1-2	many	15	CASSLGGRDTYGYTF	TGTGCCAGCAGCTTAGGGGGGCGGGACACCTATGGCTACACCTTC
TRBV27	NA	TRBJ1-5	NA	14	CASSFQGTHQPQHF	TGTGCCAGCAGTTTTCAGGGGACCCATCAGCCCCAGCATTTT
TRBV24-1	NA	TRBJ2-5	once	13	CATSDTFPETQYF	TGTGCCACCAGTGACACCTTCCCAGAGACCCAGTACTTC
TRBV20-1	TRBD1	TRBJ1-1	NA	12	CSARTGSTEAFF	TGCAGTGCTAGGACAGGGAGCACTGAAGCTTTCTTT
TRBV29-1	NA	TRBJ1-2	NA	12	CSVAAGDYGYTF	TGCAGCGTTGCTGCAGGGGACTATGGCTACACCTTC
TRBV19	NA	TRBJ1-5	many	15	CASSPFGMGNQPQHF	TGTGCCAGTAGCCCCTTCGGGATGGGCAATCAGCCCCAGCATTTT
TRBV7-2	TRBD2	TRBJ2-7	NA	15	CASSLALAASYEQYF	TGTGCCAGCAGCTTAGCACTAGCGGCATCCTACGAGCAGTACTTC
TRBV20-1	NA	TRBJ2-7	once	10	CSARGDEQYF	TGCAGTGCTAGGGGGGACGAGCAGTACTTC
TRBV19	NA	TRBJ1-2	NA	15	CASSSPPPFPYGYTF	TGTGCCAGTAGTTCCCCACCGCCGTTCCCCTATGGCTACACCTTC
TRBV19	TRBD2	TRBJ2-3	NA	14	CASRQRESTDTQYF	TGTGCCAGTAGACAGCGGGAGAGCACAGATACGCAGTATTTT
TRBV7-2	TRBD2	TRBJ2-1	NA	14	CASSLGLAIAEQFF	TGTGCCAGCAGCTTGGGACTAGCGATAGCGGAGCAGTTCTTC
TRBV5-1	NA	TRBJ2-6	once	17	CASTSRARQSGANVLTF	TGTGCCAGCACCTCGAGGGCTCGGCAGTCTGGGGCCAACGTCCTGACTTTC
TRBV29-1	TRBD1	TRBJ1-1	few	13	CSVGGQGNTEAFF	TGCAGCGTAGGAGGACAGGGGAACACTGAAGCTTTCTTT
TRBV24-1	NA	TRBJ1-2	NA	16	CATSERGQSGSYGYTF	TGTGCCACCAGTGAACGCGGACAGTCGGGGTCCTATGGCTACACCTTC
TRBV5-4	NA	TRBJ1-1	NA	15	CASSQDTDRSAEAFF	TGCGCCAGCAGCCAAGACACAGACAGGAGCGCTGAAGCTTTCTTT
TRBV24-1	NA	TRBJ2-2	once	15	CATSDPKRGTGELFF	TGTGCCACCAGTGACCCTAAGCGAGGTACCGGGGAGCTGTTTTTT
TRBV25-1	NA	TRBJ2-3	NA	15	CASSELGGLEDTQYF	TGTGCCAGCAGTGAATTAGGGGGGCTCGAAGATACGCAGTATTTT
TRBV12-3/TRBV12-4	TRBD1	TRBJ1-6	NA	15	CASSPQGQLNSPLHF	TGTGCCAGCAGTCCCCAGGGACAGCTCAATTCACCCCTCCACTTT
TRBV20-1	NA	TRBJ1-1	NA	14	CSASSRQANTEAFF	TGCAGTGCTAGCTCTAGACAGGCAAACACTGAAGCTTTCTTT